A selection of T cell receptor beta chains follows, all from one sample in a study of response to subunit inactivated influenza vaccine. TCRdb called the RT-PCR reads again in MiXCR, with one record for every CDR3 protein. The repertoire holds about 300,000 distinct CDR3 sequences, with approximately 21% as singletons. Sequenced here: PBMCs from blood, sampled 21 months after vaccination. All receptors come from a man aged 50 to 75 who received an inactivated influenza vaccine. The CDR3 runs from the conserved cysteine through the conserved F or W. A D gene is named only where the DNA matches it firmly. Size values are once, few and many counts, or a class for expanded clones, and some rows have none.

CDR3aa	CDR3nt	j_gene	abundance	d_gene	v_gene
CASSSLWSGNTGELFF	TGTGCCAGCAGCTCCCTTTGGTCGGGGAACACCGGGGAGCTGTTTTTT	TRBJ2-2	few	NA	TRBV11-2
CATSPHGGRGGDTQYF	TGTGCCACCAGCCCACACGGCGGCAGGGGAGGAGATACGCAGTATTTT	TRBJ2-3	NA	NA	TRBV15
CASLQHPLDYGYTF	TGTGCCAGCTTGCAGCATCCACTCGACTATGGCTACACCTTC	TRBJ1-2	few	NA	TRBV7-9
CSARDLGSGYEQYF	TGCAGTGCTAGAGATCTCGGGAGCGGCTACGAGCAGTACTTC	TRBJ2-7	NA	NA	TRBV20-1
CASSAGTSQETQYF	TGTGCCAGCAGTGCCGGGACTAGCCAAGAGACCCAGTACTTC	TRBJ2-5	NA	TRBD2	TRBV9
CASSFWSSWTKDTQYF	TGTGCCAGCAGCTTTTGGTCTAGCTGGACTAAAGATACGCAGTATTTT	TRBJ2-3	NA	NA	TRBV7-2
CASSLVALAGGYNEQFF	TGTGCCAGCAGCTTAGTCGCCCTAGCGGGAGGCTACAATGAGCAGTTCTTC	TRBJ2-1	NA	TRBD2	TRBV11-2
CASRPQGVFSNQPQHF	TGTGCCAGCAGACCCCAGGGGGTATTTAGCAATCAGCCCCAGCATTTT	TRBJ1-5	many	TRBD1	TRBV28
CASSLPNQPQHF	TGTGCCAGCAGTTTACCTAATCAGCCCCAGCATTTT	TRBJ1-5	NA	NA	TRBV12-3/TRBV12-4
CASSLAGMEESNQPQHF	TGTGCCAGCAGCTTAGCGGGGATGGAGGAGAGCAATCAGCCCCAGCATTTT	TRBJ1-5	many	NA	TRBV7-9
CASSYDGDYNEQFF	TGTGCCAGCAGTTACGACGGGGACTACAATGAGCAGTTCTTC	TRBJ2-1	many	NA	TRBV6-5
CASSFGRKETQYF	TGTGCCAGCAGCTTCGGACGGAAAGAGACCCAGTACTTC	TRBJ2-5	NA	NA	TRBV7-8
CASSPRNSNQPQHF	TGTGCCAGCAGTCCCCGGAATAGCAATCAGCCCCAGCATTTT	TRBJ1-5	few	NA	TRBV27
CSGRTQFNEQFF	TGCAGCGGCCGGACCCAATTCAATGAGCAGTTCTTC	TRBJ2-1	NA	NA	TRBV29-1
CASTKTYERDSPLHF	TGCGCCAGCACTAAAACGTATGAGCGCGATTCACCCCTCCACTTT	TRBJ1-6	many	NA	TRBV10-2
CSALGNRLSGEKLFF	TGCAGTGCTCTTGGGAACCGCCTTAGTGGAGAAAAACTGTTTTTT	TRBJ1-4	many	NA	TRBV20-1
CSAWDSHSTDTQYF	TGCAGTGCCTGGGACTCCCATAGCACAGATACGCAGTATTTT	TRBJ2-3	once	NA	TRBV20-1
CASTVATEAFF	TGTGCCAGCACGGTAGCCACTGAAGCTTTCTTT	TRBJ1-1	many	NA	TRBV6-2/TRBV6-3
CASSLSPVGSTDTQYF	TGTGCCAGCAGTTTAAGCCCAGTCGGGAGCACAGATACGCAGTATTTT	TRBJ2-3	NA	NA	TRBV28
CASSPLNQVSYEQYF	TGTGCCAGCAGTCCTCTCAATCAGGTTTCCTACGAGCAGTACTTC	TRBJ2-7	few	NA	TRBV28
CASSPGQLGGQPQHF	TGTGCCAGCTCACCGGGACAATTAGGAGGTCAGCCCCAGCATTTT	TRBJ1-5	many	NA	TRBV18
CASSYSIGAPGQETQYF	TGTGCCAGCAGTTACTCCATTGGGGCTCCAGGACAAGAGACCCAGTACTTC	TRBJ2-5	NA	NA	TRBV6-2/TRBV6-3
CSARGLAGVRGYNEQFF	TGCAGTGCTAGAGGACTAGCGGGAGTGCGCGGGTACAATGAGCAGTTCTTC	TRBJ2-1	NA	TRBD2	TRBV20-1
CASSQDLNTGETQYF	TGCGCCAGCAGCCAAGACCTGAACACGGGGGAGACCCAGTACTTC	TRBJ2-5	few	NA	TRBV4-3
CATSDLPSGKPQYF	TGTGCCACCAGTGATTTGCCTAGCGGGAAGCCGCAGTACTTC	TRBJ2-7	NA	TRBD2	TRBV24-1
CASSYDGGLGYGYTF	TGTGCCAGCAGTTATGACGGGGGGCTCGGCTATGGCTACACCTTC	TRBJ1-2	NA	NA	TRBV6-5
CAWSLGHTTEAFF	TGTGCCTGGAGTTTAGGGCACACTACTGAAGCTTTCTTT	TRBJ1-1	NA	NA	TRBV30
CASSPSRAAYEQYF	TGTGCCAGCAGCCCCAGCAGGGCGGCCTACGAGCAGTACTTC	TRBJ2-7	NA	NA	TRBV7-2
CASSLVGLDFVGNYGYTF	TGTGCCAGCAGCTTAGTCGGCCTTGACTTCGTCGGCAACTATGGCTACACCTTC	TRBJ1-2	NA	NA	TRBV11-2
CASSLAGQSNGYTF	TGTGCCAGCAGTTTGGCGGGACAGTCGAACGGCTACACCTTC	TRBJ1-2	NA	TRBD1	TRBV12-3/TRBV12-4
CASRRTGYGYTF	TGTGCCAGCAGAAGGACGGGCTATGGCTACACCTTC	TRBJ1-2	few	NA	TRBV28
CASSLASTGTYYGYTF	TGCGCCAGCAGCTTGGCATCAACCGGGACGTACTATGGCTACACCTTC	TRBJ1-2	few	NA	TRBV5-1
CASSGDRGHYEQYF	TGTGCCAGCAGCGGGGACAGGGGGCACTACGAGCAGTACTTC	TRBJ2-7	NA	TRBD1	TRBV7-9
CASSDEETQYF	TGTGCCAGCAGTGACGAAGAGACCCAGTACTTC	TRBJ2-5	NA	NA	TRBV12-3/TRBV12-4
CSVDLSVIADTQYF	TGCAGCGTTGACTTGTCCGTAATAGCGGATACGCAGTATTTT	TRBJ2-3	NA	NA	TRBV29-1
CASSSPTPMDEKLFF	TGTGCCAGCAGTTCCCCGACACCAATGGATGAAAAACTGTTTTTT	TRBJ1-4	few	NA	TRBV28
CASSHRTGATEAFF	TGTGCCAGCAGCCATCGGACAGGGGCCACTGAAGCTTTCTTT	TRBJ1-1	NA	TRBD1	TRBV14
CASSERGGQTDTQYF	TGTGCCAGCAGCGAGAGGGGAGGACAAACAGATACGCAGTATTTT	TRBJ2-3	NA	NA	TRBV9
CASSLYSGSYYEQYF	TGTGCCAGCAGTTTATACTCCGGCAGCTACTACGAGCAGTACTTC	TRBJ2-7	NA	NA	TRBV27
CSARDRLRASTDTQYF	TGCAGTGCTAGGGACCGACTCAGGGCTAGCACAGATACGCAGTATTTT	TRBJ2-3	NA	NA	TRBV20-1
CASSLGNEKLFF	TGTGCCAGCAGCTTGGGGAATGAAAAACTGTTTTTT	TRBJ1-4	many	NA	TRBV7-2
CASSLGGWAEAFF	TGTGCCAGCAGCTTAGGGGGCTGGGCTGAAGCTTTCTTT	TRBJ1-1	NA	NA	TRBV7-9
CASNTPGQGTYEQYF	TGTGCCAGTAACACCCCGGGACAGGGCACCTACGAGCAGTACTTC	TRBJ2-7	NA	TRBD1	TRBV19
CASSQPSGISDTQYF	TGTGCCAGCAGCCAACCTAGCGGGATCTCGGATACGCAGTATTTT	TRBJ2-3	few	TRBD2	TRBV4-2
CASSQEGAVGAGELFF	TGCGCCAGCAGCCAAGAAGGGGCCGTAGGGGCCGGGGAGCTGTTTTTT	TRBJ2-2	NA	NA	TRBV4-3
CATSEEDRADTGELFF	TGTGCCACCAGTGAAGAAGACAGGGCTGACACCGGGGAGCTGTTTTTT	TRBJ2-2	NA	TRBD1	TRBV24-1
CASSLEGSVKAFF	TGTGCCAGCAGCCTGGAGGGGTCCGTGAAAGCTTTCTTT	TRBJ1-1	few	NA	TRBV5-5
CASSYSVVIGENQPQHF	TGTGCCAGCAGTTACTCGGTGGTTATAGGCGAGAATCAGCCCCAGCATTTT	TRBJ1-5	NA	NA	TRBV6-5
CATTDRGFTEAFF	TGTGCCACCACTGACAGGGGTTTCACTGAAGCTTTCTTT	TRBJ1-1	NA	TRBD1	TRBV24-1
CASSQPPRGPATF	TGTGCCAGCAGCCAACCTCCCAGGGGGCCGGCCACCTTC	TRBJ1-2	NA	TRBD1	TRBV3-1
CASSPSSGSYTEAFF	TGTGCCAGCTCACCGAGTTCCGGGTCGTACACTGAAGCTTTCTTT	TRBJ1-1	NA	NA	TRBV18
CATSGPGLAGGYEQYF	TGTGCCACCAGCGGACCTGGACTAGCGGGGGGTTACGAGCAGTACTTC	TRBJ2-7	NA	TRBD2	TRBV15
CAISEAPLSNQPQHF	TGTGCCATCAGTGAGGCCCCTTTAAGCAATCAGCCCCAGCATTTT	TRBJ1-5	many	NA	TRBV10-3